This T cell receptor beta chain was captured by sequencing in a study of CD8+CD57+ T cells in acquired aplastic anemia. TCR beta VDJ combinations and CDR3 sequences were profiled from genomic DNA. From the reads, TCRdb called clonotypes with MiXCR, one entry per CDR3 protein. The table lists 120,000 or so distinct CDR3 sequences, roughly 40% of them singletons, with roughly 3% in the top ten. In patients chosen for sequencing, flow cytometry had shown CD8+CD57+ cell expansion. This CDR3 has 12 amino acids. Worth noting for this clonotype: At one boundary the junction diverges from the germline segment, which might be a read error.

Sequenced material: sorted CD4+, CD8+, or CD8+CD57+ T cells (not recorded which) from PBMCs. The TCR comes from a human donor with aplastic anemia. The rearrangement joins TRBV12-3 or TRBV12-4 to TRBJ2-7; unclear D gene. The CDR3 region has the DNA TGTGCCAGCAGTTCTAGACCCCCCGGTAGGTCCTTC. Translated, it gives CASSSRPPGRSF.